The following is a TCR beta chain sequence with its context. This sample stems from a study of preoperative IRX-2 immunotherapy in early breast cancer. Sequenced by immunoSEQ multiplex PCR; TCRdb stores in-frame clones only, minus some. The data show some 30,000 clones, around 91% seen once. The treatment here: preoperative locoregional IRX-2 cytokine immunotherapy. This phase Ib study tested locoregional IRX-2 cytokine immunotherapy given before surgery. CDR3 length: 15 amino acids. The germline CDR1 and CDR2 sequences are MGHRA and YSYEKL. Trimming removed 0 bases from V and 6 bases from J, with 9 bases in between.

The source of this sequence is a human donor with breast cancer. The specimen was taken from a patient treated with IRX-2 immunotherapy. V and J are TRBV4-1 and TRBJ1-6; weak D call: TRBD1 (5 bases). DNA of the CDR3: TGCGCCAGCAGCCAAGATAGTCAGGGTAATTCACCCCTCCACTTT. Amino acids: CASSQDSQGNSPLHF.